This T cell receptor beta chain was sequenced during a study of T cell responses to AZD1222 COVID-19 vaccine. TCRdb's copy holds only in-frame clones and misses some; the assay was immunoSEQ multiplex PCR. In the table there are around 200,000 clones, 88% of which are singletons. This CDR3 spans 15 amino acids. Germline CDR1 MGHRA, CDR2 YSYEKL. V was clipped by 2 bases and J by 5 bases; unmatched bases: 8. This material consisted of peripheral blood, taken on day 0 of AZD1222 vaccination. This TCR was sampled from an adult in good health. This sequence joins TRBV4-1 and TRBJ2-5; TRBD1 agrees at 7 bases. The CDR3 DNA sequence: TGCGCCAGCAGCCAAACGAGGGACAGTTGGGAGACCCAGTACTTC. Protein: CASSQTRDSWETQYF.